This T cell receptor (beta chain) is drawn from a study of T-cell memory formation after mild COVID-19. CDR3 size: 14 residues. CDR1 is SGHRS, CDR2 YFSETQ, per germline. Trimming removed 3 bases from V and 5 bases from J; junction bases left unmatched: 5. TCRdb reanalysed the 5' RACE reads using MiXCR and keeps one entry per CDR3 protein. The sample has around 200,000 distinct CDR3 sequences, 16% seen once. The sample comprised PBMCs or a T cell subset sorted from them (not recorded which). This TCR derives from an adult woman who had mild COVID-19 (a few samples of this study predate the infection). Cell type and time point are not known. This rearrangement joins TRBV5-1 to TRBJ2-7; TRBD2 matches at 10 bases. The chain's CDR3 is CASSSSGTSDEQYF. For the CDR3, the DNA is TGCGCCAGCAGCTCGTCCGGGACTAGCGACGAGCAGTACTTC.